Listed here is a single T cell receptor (beta chain). The CDR3 is 14 amino acids. Trimming stripped 6 bases from V and 4 bases from J, with 15 bases between. The V gene's germline CDR1 is LGHNA and CDR2 YSLEER. Participants were aged roughly 18 to 90 years, lived in 20 to 25 US areas, and enrolled virtually. Symptom resolution, clearance, or two negative PCRs marked the recovered donors of Cohort 3. The data derive from a study of blood T cell repertoires in COVID-19. About the study: The United States, Italy and Spain provided the acute and convalescent COVID-19 samples.

Authors' analysis steps: Scientists estimated how many nucleated cells there were by amplifying reference gene primers. Only in-frame clones appear in the TCRdb table, and some are missing; sequencing was by immunoSEQ multiplex PCR. V and J calls and clone size follow that table, whereas D and trimming were derived from the DNA. The profile shows some 130,000 clones, more than 80% of them singletons. This TCR derives from a man aged 45-60 years who had recovered from COVID-19. Sequencing was carried out using PBMCs or T cells enriched from blood (not recorded which). The chain combines TRBV4-3 with TRBJ1-1, with D perhaps matching TRBD1 (5 bases). The CDR3 sequence: CASRPDTRATEAFF. In nucleotides, the CDR3 is TGCGCCAGCAGGCCGGACACACGAGCCACTGAAGCTTTCTTT.